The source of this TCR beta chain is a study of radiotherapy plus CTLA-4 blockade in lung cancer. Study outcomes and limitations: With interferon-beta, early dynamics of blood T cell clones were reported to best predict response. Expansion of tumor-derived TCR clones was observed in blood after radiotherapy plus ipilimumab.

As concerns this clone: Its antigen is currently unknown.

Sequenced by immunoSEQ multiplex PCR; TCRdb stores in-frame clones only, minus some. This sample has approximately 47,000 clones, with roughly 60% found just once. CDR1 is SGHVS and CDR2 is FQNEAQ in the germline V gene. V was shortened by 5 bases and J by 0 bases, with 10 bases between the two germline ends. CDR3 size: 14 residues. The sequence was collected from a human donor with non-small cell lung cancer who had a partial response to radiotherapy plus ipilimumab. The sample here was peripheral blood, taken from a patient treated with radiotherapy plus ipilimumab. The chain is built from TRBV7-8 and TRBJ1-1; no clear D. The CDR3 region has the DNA TGTGCCAGCAGCAAACAGAACATGAACACTGAAGCTTTCTTT. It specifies CASSKQNMNTEAFF. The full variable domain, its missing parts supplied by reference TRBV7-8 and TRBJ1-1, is GAGVSQSPRYKVAKRGQDVALRCDPISGHVSLFWYQQALGQGPEFLTYFQNEAQLDKSGLPSDRFFAERPEGSVSTLKIQRTQQEDSAVYLCASSKQNMNTEAFFGQGTRLTVV.